These 17 T cell receptor beta chains were sequenced from one sample in a study of T cell repertoires in cytomegalovirus infection. For these TCRs, the target antigens are not known. TCRdb reprocessed the reads via MiXCR and lists one record per CDR3 protein. The sample includes 350,000 to 400,000 distinct CDR3 sequences, about 32% of them seen just once. Sequences were derived from cultured PBMCs, sampled from culture after CMV antigen stimulation. These receptors were taken from a human donor in good health (CMV status not recorded). Some clones in this sample may be carry-over from other donors' samples.

Here the CDR3 reads CASSLFLAGTRWTDTQYF. DNA for the CDR3: TGTGCCAGCAGCTTGTTTTTAGCGGGTACGAGGTGGACAGATACGCAGTATTTT. The genes are TRBV5-5 and TRBJ2-3; 7 bases map to TRBD2. The germline V gene has CDR1 SGHKS and CDR2 YYEKEE (reference sequence). Losses at the gene ends were 1 base for V and 3 bases for J; bases not matched to a gene: 14. This CDR3 spans 18 amino acids.

V and J are TRBV20-1 and TRBJ2-2, with 7 bases aligning to TRBD1. V was clipped by 0 bases and J by 3 bases; unmatched bases: 13. Germline CDR1 and CDR2: DFQATT and SNEGSKA (reference sequence). There are 18 residues in the CDR3. The CDR3 reads CSARETDRWLRDTGELFF. The CDR3 bases are TGCAGTGCTAGAGAAACGGACAGGTGGCTTAGGGACACCGGGGAGCTGTTTTTT.

This clonotype was detected only a few times. The rearrangement links TRBV7-2 to TRBJ2-1; TRBD2 aligns across 8 bases. The CDR3 contains 15 residues. The J segment lost 9 bases and the V segment lost 1 base, leaving 8 bases of the junction unmatched. CDR1 is SGHTA and CDR2 is FQGNSA in the germline V gene. As DNA, the CDR3 is TGTGCCAGCAGCTTAGGAGGGACTAGGGTTGCTGAGCAGTTCTTC. Protein sequence: CASSLGGTRVAEQFF.

The chain has TRBV10-3 and TRBJ2-5; a weak D match, TRBD1 (5 bases). The CDR3 length is 15 residues. Germline assignment: CDR1 ENHRY and CDR2 SYGVKD. Trimming removed 3 bases from V and 2 bases from J, with 13 bases in between. CDR3 sequence reads: CAISDRTLIQETQYF. CDR3 DNA: TGTGCCATCAGTGACAGGACACTGATACAAGAGACCCAGTACTTC.

CDR3: CASRDHRVSAYEQYF. The DNA of the CDR3 is TGTGCCAGCAGGGACCACAGGGTCTCGGCCTACGAGCAGTACTTC. V gene TRBV12-3 or TRBV12-4 combines with J gene TRBJ2-7; maybe TRBD1 (6 bases). V lost 6 bases to trimming and J lost 2 bases, with 17 bases between them. This CDR3 region has 15 residues.

The genes are TRBV28 and TRBJ2-7; D remains ambiguous. The V and J ends lost 4 bases and 6 bases respectively, with 7 bases between them. Germline assignment: CDR1 MDHEN and CDR2 SYDVKM. This CDR3 spans 11 amino acids. This CDR3 is CASSYRVEQYF. For the CDR3, the DNA is TGTGCCAGCAGTTATAGGGTCGAGCAGTACTTC.

A few counts support this clonotype. V and J are TRBV7-2 and TRBJ2-2; TRBD1 matches 8 bases. This CDR3 has 14 residues. Looked up from germline, CDR1 is SGHTA and CDR2 is FQGNSA. V was pared by 2 bases and J by 6 bases, with 2 bases of the junction left unmatched. This chain's CDR3 is CASSLLQGAGELFF. The CDR3 DNA follows: TGTGCCAGCAGCTTATTACAGGGGGCCGGGGAGCTGTTTTTT.

This clonotype was seen only a few times. The CDR3 spells CASSLGAGGGGAKNIQYF. Written as DNA, the CDR3 is TGTGCCAGCAGCTTAGGGGCAGGGGGTGGGGGAGCCAAAAACATTCAGTACTTC. V usage is TRBV7-2 and J usage is TRBJ2-4, with 7 bases fitting TRBD1. Germline values: CDR1 SGHTA, CDR2 FQGNSA. The CDR3 is made up of 18 amino acids. V gave up 1 base and J gave up 0 bases; unmatched junction bases: 9.

J is TRBJ2-3 and V is TRBV6-8; the D gene is possibly TRBD2 (6 bases). V was trimmed by 2 bases and J by 3 bases, leaving 12 bases between them. This CDR3 is 15 amino acids long. In germline, CDR1 is MNHGY, CDR2 SAAAGT. The CDR3 nucleotides read TGTGCCAGCAGTTACGGCGGGGTTGGGACAGATACGCAGTATTTT. It specifies CASSYGGVGTDTQYF.

This chain connects TRBV7-2 to TRBJ2-1, with D perhaps TRBD1 (6 bases). Trimming removed 4 bases at V and 1 base at J, with 11 bases between. Looked up from germline, CDR1 is SGHTA and CDR2 is FQGNSA. This CDR3 is 15 amino acids long. CDR3: CASSYTGSSYNEQFF. CDR3 nucleotide sequence: TGTGCCAGCAGCTATACAGGGAGTTCCTACAATGAGCAGTTCTTC.

This chain links TRBV5-3 with TRBJ2-2; possibly TRBD1 for D (5 bases). TRBV5-3 is placed among ORFs of uncertain function. The germline V and J ends were trimmed by 8 bases and 7 bases, with 18 bases remaining between them. The CDR3 has 14 amino acids. CDR3 region: CASRWQGIGGELFF. In DNA form, the CDR3 reads TGTGCCAGCAGATGGCAGGGAATCGGCGGGGAGCTGTTTTTT.

This clonotype was observed a single time. Given a much more abundant clone one base away, this may be a read error. V is TRBV7-8 and J is TRBJ2-3, with D tentatively TRBD2 (5 bases). The CDR3 has 15 amino acids. Looked up from germline, CDR1 is SGHVS and CDR2 is FQNEAQ. The CDR3 sequence: CASSSGLSFTETQYF. DNA for the CDR3: TGTGCCAGCAGCTCTGGACTCTCCTTCACAGAGACGCAGTATTTT.

The chain joins TRBV4-3 to TRBJ1-2; the D gene is possibly TRBD1 (5 bases). Trimming cost V 0 bases and J 6 bases, with 17 bases left between them. Germline values: CDR1 LGHNA, CDR2 YSLEER. The length of the CDR3 is 16 residues. CDR3 residues: CASSQDRAGRGNGYTF. In nucleotides, the CDR3 is TGCGCCAGCAGCCAAGATCGAGCAGGGCGAGGGAATGGCTACACCTTC.

The V gene is TRBV7-8, the J gene TRBJ2-2, with TRBD2 as a possible D gene (5 bases). Germline CDR1 SGHVS, CDR2 FQNEAQ. The V gene lost 3 bases and the J gene lost 1 base, with 15 bases spanning the gap. The CDR3 is 17 residues long. CDR3 nucleotides: TGTGCCAGCAGCTTCGTAATACTAGTAGGGAACACCGGGGAGCTGTTTTTT. Its protein product is CASSFVILVGNTGELFF.

This clonotype has only a few counts. The V call is TRBV7-9, the J call TRBJ2-1; 7 bases align to TRBD2. CDR1 and CDR2 from the germline V gene are SEHNR and FQNEAQ (reference sequence). The junction had 9 bases not matched to a gene; V was cut back by 1 base and J by 0 bases. The CDR3 totals 18 residues. The CDR3 DNA reads as TGTGCCAGCAGCTTAGATCAAGTGGGAGGGTTCTCCTACAATGAGCAGTTCTTC. Its protein product is CASSLDQVGGFSYNEQFF. The entire variable domain, with the rest obtained from reference TRBV7-9 and TRBJ2-1, is as follows: DTGVSQNPRHKITKRGQNVTFRCDPISEHNRLYWYRQTLGQGPEFLTYFQNEAQLEKSRLLSDRFSAERPKGSFSTLEIQRTEQGDSAMYLCASSLDQVGGFSYNEQFFGPGTRLTVL.

Of note for this clonotype: One junction end disagrees with the germline gene, perhaps due to a read error. The rearrangement links TRBV29-1 to TRBJ1-2; D might be TRBD1 (6 bases). This CDR3 is 10 amino acids long. Germline V gene lookup returns CDR1 SQVTM and CDR2 ANQGSEA. CDR3 amino acids: CSVGRQDLSF. The CDR3 bases are TGCAGCGTTGGAAGACAGGATCTGAGCTTC.

This chain connects TRBV7-2 to TRBJ1-4; 8 nucleotides align to TRBD1. The length of the CDR3 is 15 residues. Germline lookup yields CDR1 SGHTA and CDR2 FQGNSA. V shed 5 bases, J shed 8 bases, and the junction held 10 bases outside the gene matches. In DNA form, the CDR3 reads TGTGCCAGCAGCCCCCGGACAGGGCTGTCGGAAAAACTGTTTTTT. Protein product: CASSPRTGLSEKLFF. The full variable domain, in which reference TRBV7-2 and TRBJ1-4 provide the parts outside the CDR3, is GAGVSQSPSNKVTEKGKDVELRCDPISGHTALYWYRQSLGQGLEFLIYFQGNSAPDKSGLPSDRFSAERTGGSVSTLTIQRTQQEDSAVYLCASSPRTGLSEKLFFGSGTQLSVL.